Listed below are T cell receptor beta chains from one sample, sequenced in a study of shared clonotypes between healthy human individuals. The data were produced by immunoSEQ multiplex PCR, yet TCRdb's version contains in-frame clones alone and is incomplete. The table includes 2 million or so clones, just under 95% detected once. Sequencing input: naive CD8+ T cells sorted from blood. These TCRs come from a man aged 18-30 years in good health. Both conserved end residues are trimmed from each CDR3.

j_gene,v_gene,CDR3aa
TRBJ2-7,TRBV4-2,ASSQELGGAAYEQY
TRBJ1-1,TRBV9,ASSDEEGAGMETF
TRBJ2-5,TRBV7-3,ASSSIGTGETETQY
TRBJ1-2,TRBV5-4,ASSLETGEGYT
TRBJ2-7,TRBV6-5,ASSYAGLAGGHEQY
TRBJ1-2,TRBV5-1,ASSSRPPDSYGYT
TRBJ1-2,TRBV30,AWNPTEFYGYT
TRBJ2-3,TRBV11-2,ASSFSGVVYTQY
TRBJ2-7,TRBV25-1,ASSDYYEQY
TRBJ1-2,TRBV6-1,ASSRPPLDYGYT
TRBJ2-2,TRBV27,ASSWLAGANTGELF
TRBJ1-1,TRBV11-3,ASSMGTGAEAF
TRBJ2-7,TRBV27,ASSPSLGSYEQY
TRBJ2-5,TRBV11-3,ASSQGPQKGQGETQY
TRBJ1-2,TRBV9,ASSVDNSLNYGYT
TRBJ2-1,TRBV9,ASSQFSSGGKGEQF
TRBJ2-7,TRBV14,ASSQGSGYSSYEQY
TRBJ2-6,TRBV11-2,ASSFPPAGGLSGANVLT
TRBJ2-7,TRBV6-1,ASSEPTGVRSYEQY
TRBJ2-1,TRBV9,ASSPRQDNEQF
TRBJ2-7,TRBV4-3,ASSQERASEQY
TRBJ2-5,TRBV18,ASSPLIAGPLQETQY
TRBJ2-2,TRBV7-2,ASSLEGANTGELF
TRBJ2-7,TRBV7-9,ASSDLGQGSYEQY
TRBJ2-3,TRBV13,ASSSGLAGDTQY
TRBJ2-1,TRBV7-9,ASSLTGGGRGNEQF
TRBJ1-6,TRBV30,AWGDRGGDNSPLH
TRBJ2-5,TRBV6-1,ASSEGGEQETQY
TRBJ2-3,TRBV21-1,ASPTDLHR
TRBJ1-2,TRBV7-9,GSEGSDDYGYT
TRBJ2-3,TRBV11-2,ASSWELAGGYTDTQY
TRBJ2-1,TRBV13,ASSSGLASSYNEQF
TRBJ2-7,TRBV6-6,ASSSGDRGPSEQY
TRBJ2-7,TRBV18,ASSPGDRAGEQY
TRBJ2-7,TRBV21-1,ASSTSPGTGEQY
TRBJ2-7,TRBV6-1,ASSEGLALSSYEQY
TRBJ1-4,TRBV19,ASRGTLGEKLF
TRBJ1-2,TRBV7-6,ASSLWGGDSPGGYGYT
TRBJ2-7,TRBV11-2,ASSLTTGRPSYEQY
TRBJ2-7,TRBV10-3,AISELDSSYEQY
TRBJ1-1,TRBV30,AWDELDMSNTEAF
TRBJ1-1,TRBV18,ASSLGTGGEREAF
TRBJ2-3,TRBV10-2,ASMGDGTQY
TRBJ2-7,TRBV12-5,ASGLAGTGEHEQY
TRBJ1-1,TRBV28,ASSLEGAEAF
TRBJ2-7,TRBV11-3,ASSGGPSYEQY
TRBJ2-5,TRBV7-6,ASSLRHRETQY
TRBJ1-1,TRBV10-2,ASRDSPYTEAF
TRBJ2-2,TRBV7-9,ASSLTAAPVDSLF
TRBJ1-2,TRBV5-1,ASSLFPGANYGYT
TRBJ2-5,TRBV7-8,ASSLVEGGETQY
TRBJ2-3,TRBV29-1,SVVGQGVVDGGTDTQY